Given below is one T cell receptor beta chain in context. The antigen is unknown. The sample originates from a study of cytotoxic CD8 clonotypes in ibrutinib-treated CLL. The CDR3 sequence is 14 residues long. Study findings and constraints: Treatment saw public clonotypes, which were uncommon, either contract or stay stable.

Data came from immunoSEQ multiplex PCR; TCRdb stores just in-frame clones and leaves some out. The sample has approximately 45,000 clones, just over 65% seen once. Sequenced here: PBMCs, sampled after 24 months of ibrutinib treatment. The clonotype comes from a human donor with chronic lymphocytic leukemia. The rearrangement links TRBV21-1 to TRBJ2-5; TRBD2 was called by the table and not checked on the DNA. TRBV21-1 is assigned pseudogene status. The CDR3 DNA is TGTGCCGTTCCTCGGGAGGGCCGGCGAGAGACCCAGTACTTC. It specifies CAVPREGRRETQYF.